These 14 T cell receptor beta chains originate from one sample sequenced in a study of spatial heterogeneity in lung cancer. Described time point: sample taken at primary tumor resection. Unsorted tumor, nontumor lung tissue or cryopreserved PBMC supplied the whole RNA. TCRdb analysed the 5' RACE reads with MiXCR anew, one entry per CDR3 protein. The sample comprises 11,000 to 15,000 distinct CDR3 sequences, around 10% of which are singletons, and under 35% rests with the top ten. Specimen: PBMCs, collected at surgery. These TCRs come from a male donor with early-stage non-small cell lung cancer.

This clonotype was counted many times. The chain couples TRBV29-1 to TRBJ2-7; D unclear. This CDR3 is 11 amino acids long. Germline V gene data show CDR1 as SQVTM and CDR2 as ANQGSEA. Trimming took 4 bases from V and 3 from J, leaving 7 bases between them. CDR3 residues: CSVVLGYEQYF. CDR3 DNA: TGCAGCGTTGTTTTGGGCTACGAGCAGTACTTC.

This clonotype was counted ten times or more. The chain links TRBV20-1 to TRBJ1-1; the D gene is possibly TRBD1 (5 bases). This CDR3 is 14 amino acids long. Germline CDR1 reads DFQATT; CDR2 reads SNEGSKA (reference sequence). Trimming shortened V by 5 bases and J by 5 bases, and 18 bases separated the two germline ends. DNA for the CDR3: TGCAGTGCTCCTGGCATCTTAAGGGGAACTGAAGCTTTCTTT. It specifies CSAPGILRGTEAFF.

This clonotype appeared many times. The rearrangement links TRBV29-1 to TRBJ2-1; D gene uncertain. Trimming removed 4 bases at V and 4 bases at J, with 5 bases between. The germline gives CDR1 SQVTM, CDR2 ANQGSEA. This CDR3 region has 11 residues. CDR3 in amino acids: CSVAFYNEQFF. The CDR3 DNA reads TGCAGCGTTGCCTTTTACAATGAGCAGTTCTTC.

Judged by abundance, this clonotype is medium-sized. This sequence joins TRBV28 and TRBJ2-7, with D tentatively TRBD2 (5 bases). This CDR3 region has 11 residues. V lost 6 bases to trimming and J lost 4 bases, with 7 bases between them. CDR1 is MDHEN and CDR2 is SYDVKM in the germline V gene. This CDR3 reads CASRAVYEQYF. CDR3 DNA sequence: TGTGCCAGCAGAGCGGTTTACGAGCAGTACTTC.

This clonotype appeared many times. This rearrangement joins TRBV15 to TRBJ2-6; TRBD1 matches at 8 bases. This CDR3 is 17 amino acids long. In germline, CDR1 is LNHNV, CDR2 YYDKDF (reference sequence). Trimming at V came to 3 bases and at J to 1 base, leaving 5 bases not matched to a gene. CDR3 protein: CATSRKTGASGANVLTF. The CDR3 DNA is TGTGCCACCAGCAGGAAGACAGGGGCGTCTGGGGCCAACGTCCTGACTTTC.

Relative to its sample, this clonotype is medium-sized. CDR3 bases: TGCAGTGCTAGCCAGGGGAGTTTGAACACTGAAGCTTTCTTT. Its protein product is CSASQGSLNTEAFF. The gene calls are TRBV20-1 and TRBJ1-1, with D possibly TRBD1 on 6 matching bases. V was cut by 3 bases and J by 0 bases, with 11 bases left in between. The CDR3 extends over 14 amino acids. The germline CDR1 and CDR2 sequences are DFQATT and SNEGSKA (reference sequence).

This clonotype was found once. The chain has TRBV7-9 and TRBJ2-5, with D uncertain. CDR1 is SEHNR, CDR2 FQNEAQ, per germline (reference sequence). V was shortened by 5 bases and J by 5 bases, with 18 bases between the two germline ends. This CDR3 is 15 amino acids long. The chain's CDR3 is CASSDTSLTQETQYF. The CDR3 DNA is TGTGCCAGCAGCGACACCAGTTTAACCCAGGAGACCCAGTACTTC.

Many counts were recorded for this clonotype. The CDR3 DNA is TGTGCCAGCAGCTTACTTCCAGTTGCCTACGAGCAGTACTTC. This translates into CASSLLPVAYEQYF. The chain has TRBV11-2 and TRBJ2-7, with unresolved D. Deletions cut 2 bases from V and 2 bases from J, with 10 bases between. Germline CDR1 is SGHAT and CDR2 is FQNNGV. This CDR3 is 14 amino acids long.

This clonotype was seen ten or more times. The rearrangement uses TRBV7-9 and TRBJ1-6, with 7 bases fitting TRBD1. Trimming took 6 bases from V and 8 from J; bases not matched to a gene: 7. The CDR3 runs to 14 residues. Germline V gene sequence: CDR1 SEHNR, CDR2 FQNEAQ (reference sequence). This chain's CDR3 is CASSRGQNYSPLHF. CDR3 nucleotide sequence: TGTGCCAGCAGTCGGGGACAGAATTATTCACCCCTCCACTTT.

This clonotype showed up many times. This rearrangement joins TRBV7-2 to TRBJ2-1; D call uncertain. The CDR3 sequence is 14 residues long. The germline CDR1 and CDR2 sequences are SGHTA and FQGNSA. V was cut by 1 base and J by 0 bases, with 4 bases left in between. In DNA, the CDR3 is TGTGCCAGCAGCTTAGACGGCTCCTACAATGAGCAGTTCTTC. It codes for CASSLDGSYNEQFF.

This clonotype was counted ten times or more. The chain recombines TRBV12-3 or TRBV12-4 with TRBJ2-7; 14 positions agree with TRBD2. The CDR3 is 15 amino acids. The trim removed 5 bases at V and 7 bases at J, leaving 7 bases unmatched. The CDR3 region is CASSQGLAGAREQYF. The CDR3 DNA follows: TGTGCCAGCAGTCAGGGACTAGCGGGAGCGCGAGAGCAGTACTTC.

This clonotype was seen at least ten times. This rearrangement joins TRBV24-1 to TRBJ2-7; 8 positions match TRBD1. J gave up 3 bases and V 4 bases, and 4 bases lay outside the gene matches. Germline CDR1 is KGHDR and CDR2 is SFDVKD. There are 14 residues in the CDR3. The CDR3 protein is CATSEGQASYEQYF. The CDR3 DNA follows: TGTGCCACCAGTGAGGGACAGGCCAGCTACGAGCAGTACTTC.

This chain connects TRBV7-2 to TRBJ2-7; no clear D gene. CDR3 length: 12 amino acids. V was clipped by 5 bases and J by 0 bases, with 5 bases between them. From germline, CDR1 is SGHTA and CDR2 FQGNSA. Written as DNA, the CDR3 is TGTGCCAGCAGCGCTCTCTCCTACGAGCAGTACTTC. This codes for CASSALSYEQYF.

This clonotype was detected many times. J is TRBJ2-3 and V is TRBV28, with D hard to call. This CDR3 is 13 amino acids long. Germline V gene sequence: CDR1 MDHEN, CDR2 SYDVKM. Trimming cost V 4 bases and J 6 bases, with 11 bases left between them. DNA of the CDR3: TGTGCCAGCAGTTCCTCACTTGGGGATACGCAGTATTTT. This codes for CASSSSLGDTQYF.